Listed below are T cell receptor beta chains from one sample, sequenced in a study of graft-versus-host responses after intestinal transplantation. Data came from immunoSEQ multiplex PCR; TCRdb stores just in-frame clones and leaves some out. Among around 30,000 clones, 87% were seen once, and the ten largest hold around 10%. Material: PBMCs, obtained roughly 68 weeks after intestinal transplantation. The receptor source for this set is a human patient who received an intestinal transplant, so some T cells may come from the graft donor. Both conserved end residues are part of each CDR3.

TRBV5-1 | CASSRPLHEQYF
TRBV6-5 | CASSDTMDQSPLHF
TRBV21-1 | CASSKQGQPQHF
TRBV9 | CASSKLLAGAGELFF
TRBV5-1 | CASSHTQGIVYEQYF
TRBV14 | CASSQERISMNTEAFF
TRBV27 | CASRTTSGSVDTQYF
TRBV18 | CASSRGRGAEAFF
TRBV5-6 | CASSLLSSYNEQFF
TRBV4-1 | CASSQDERSPEQFF
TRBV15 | CATSRNPKSSNLGEKLFF
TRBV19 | CASTPGRESTDTQYF
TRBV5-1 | CASSSSSYNEQFF
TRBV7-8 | CASSRGLAGVWGQETQYF
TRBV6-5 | CASGAGKAYGYTF
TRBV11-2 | CASSLEPRDSPLHF
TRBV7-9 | CASSMDRGRDKNYGYTF
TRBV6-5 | CASSYSAGKPYEQYF